This T cell receptor beta chain is from a study of human T cells and chemical hapten exposure. The CDR3 is 13 residues long. CDR1 is SQVTM and CDR2 is ANQGSEA in the germline V gene. J lost 1 base, V lost 5 bases, and 4 bases had no gene match. TCRdb reanalysed the RACE reads using MiXCR and keeps one entry per CDR3 protein. The top ten clones hold 4% to 6% of a sample with approximately 77,000 distinct CDR3 sequences, around 13% of them seen once. This clonotype was seen repeatedly, ten times or more. Time point of the sample: pre-sensitization, week 0. Treatment noted: therapeutic diphenylcyclopropenone sensitization with weekly scalp DPC.

This clonotype was sampled from a woman in her 50s with alopecia areata. Some clones in this sample may be carry-over from other donors' samples. The chain carries TRBV29-1 and TRBJ1-1; 7 positions match TRBD1. The sample here was whole blood, taken in connection with sensitization to the hapten diphenylcyclopropenone (DPC). This CDR3 reads CSVRRDRNTEAFF. CDR3 DNA: TGCAGCGTTCGCCGGGACAGGAACACTGAAGCTTTCTTT.